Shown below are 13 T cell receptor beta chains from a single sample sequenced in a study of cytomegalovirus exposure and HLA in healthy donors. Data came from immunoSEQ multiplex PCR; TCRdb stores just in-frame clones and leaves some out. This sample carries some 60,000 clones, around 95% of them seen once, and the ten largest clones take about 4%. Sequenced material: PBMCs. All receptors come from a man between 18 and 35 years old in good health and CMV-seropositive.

DNA for the CDR3: TGTGCCAGCAGCTTAGGCCTACAAGAGACCCAGTACTTC. It is translated as CASSLGLQETQYF. The genes are TRBV11-3 and TRBJ2-5, with no clear D. Germline-derived CDR1 and CDR2 are SGHNT and YENEEA. CDR3 size: 13 residues. The V and J ends lost 1 base and 2 bases respectively, with 5 bases between them. The variable domain in full, completed from reference TRBV11-3 and TRBJ2-5, reads EAGVVQSPRYKIIEKKQPVAFWCNPISGHNTLYWYLQNLGQGPELLIRYENEEAVDDSQLPKDRFSAERLKGVDSTLKIQPAELGDSAVYLCASSLGLQETQYFGPGTRLLVL.

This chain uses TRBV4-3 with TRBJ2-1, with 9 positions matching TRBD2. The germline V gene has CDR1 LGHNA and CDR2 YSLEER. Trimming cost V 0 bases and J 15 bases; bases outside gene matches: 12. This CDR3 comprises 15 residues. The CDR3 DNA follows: TGCGCCAGCAGCCAAGACCAGCGCGGGAGGGGGGGTTTGTTCTTC. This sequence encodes CASSQDQRGRGGLFF.

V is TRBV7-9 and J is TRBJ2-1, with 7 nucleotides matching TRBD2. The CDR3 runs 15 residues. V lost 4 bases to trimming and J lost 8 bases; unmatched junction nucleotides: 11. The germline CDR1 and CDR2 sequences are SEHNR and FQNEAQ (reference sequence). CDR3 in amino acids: CASSSVGRVPDEQFF. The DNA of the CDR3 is TGTGCCAGCAGCTCCGTGGGGAGGGTGCCAGATGAGCAGTTCTTC.

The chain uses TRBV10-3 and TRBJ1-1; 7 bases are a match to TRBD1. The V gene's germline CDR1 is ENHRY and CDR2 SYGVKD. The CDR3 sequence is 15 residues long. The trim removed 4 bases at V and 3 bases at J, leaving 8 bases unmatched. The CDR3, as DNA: TGTGCCATCAGTGGTACAGGGGATACGGACACTGAAGCTTTCTTT. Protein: CAISGTGDTDTEAFF.

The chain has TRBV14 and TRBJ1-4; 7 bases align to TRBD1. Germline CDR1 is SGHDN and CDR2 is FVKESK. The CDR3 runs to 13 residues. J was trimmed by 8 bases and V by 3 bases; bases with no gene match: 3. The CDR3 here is CASSQGQWEKLFF. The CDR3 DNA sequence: TGTGCCAGCAGCCAGGGACAGTGGGAAAAACTGTTTTTT.

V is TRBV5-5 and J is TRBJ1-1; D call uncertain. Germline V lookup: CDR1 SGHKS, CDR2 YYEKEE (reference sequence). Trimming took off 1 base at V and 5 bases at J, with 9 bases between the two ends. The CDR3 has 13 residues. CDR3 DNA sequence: TGTGCCAGCAGCTTGAGTGAACGGACTGAAGCTTTCTTT. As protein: CASSLSERTEAFF.

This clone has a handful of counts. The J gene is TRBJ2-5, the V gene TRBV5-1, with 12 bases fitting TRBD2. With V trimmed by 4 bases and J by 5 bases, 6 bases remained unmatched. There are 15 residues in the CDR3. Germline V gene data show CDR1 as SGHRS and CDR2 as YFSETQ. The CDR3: CASSARLAGDETQYF. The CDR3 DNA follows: TGCGCCAGCAGCGCCCGACTAGCGGGAGATGAGACCCAGTACTTC.

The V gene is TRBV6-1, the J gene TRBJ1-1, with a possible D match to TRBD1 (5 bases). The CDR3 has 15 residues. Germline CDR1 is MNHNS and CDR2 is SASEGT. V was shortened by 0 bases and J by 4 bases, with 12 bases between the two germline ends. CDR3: CASSEAGQGGTEAFF. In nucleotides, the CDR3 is TGTGCCAGCAGTGAAGCGGGGCAGGGCGGCACTGAAGCTTTCTTT.

The CDR3, as DNA: TGTGCCAGCAGTGAACCCTGGTGGGCAGGGGGCAGCAATCAGCCCCAGCATTTT. Its translation is CASSEPWWAGGSNQPQHF. The chain has TRBV6-1 and TRBJ1-5; 8 nucleotides line up with TRBD1. The CDR3 has 18 amino acids. The germline V gene encodes CDR1 MNHNS and CDR2 SASEGT. V was clipped by 2 bases and J by 1 base; unmatched bases: 10.

The chain's CDR3 is CASSYGADYEQYF. The DNA of the CDR3 is TGTGCCAGCAGTTACGGGGCGGACTACGAGCAGTACTTC. J is TRBJ2-7 and V is TRBV6-5; D is possibly TRBD1 (5 bases). Trimming left V 2 bases short and J 3 bases short, with 8 bases between. Per germline, CDR1 MNHEY and CDR2 SVGAGI. There are 13 residues in the CDR3.

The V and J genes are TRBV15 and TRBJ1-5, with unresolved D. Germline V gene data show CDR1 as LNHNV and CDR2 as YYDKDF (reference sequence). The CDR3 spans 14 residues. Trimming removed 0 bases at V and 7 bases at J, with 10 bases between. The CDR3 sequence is CATSRDLGSQPQHF. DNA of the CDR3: TGTGCCACCAGCAGAGACCTAGGGAGCCAGCCCCAGCATTTT.

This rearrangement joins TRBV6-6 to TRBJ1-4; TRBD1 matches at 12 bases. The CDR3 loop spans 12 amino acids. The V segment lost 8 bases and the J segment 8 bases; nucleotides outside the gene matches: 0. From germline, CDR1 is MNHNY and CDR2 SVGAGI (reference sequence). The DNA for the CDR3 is TGTGCCAGCGGGACAGGGGGCGAAAAACTGTTTTTT. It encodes CASGTGGEKLFF.

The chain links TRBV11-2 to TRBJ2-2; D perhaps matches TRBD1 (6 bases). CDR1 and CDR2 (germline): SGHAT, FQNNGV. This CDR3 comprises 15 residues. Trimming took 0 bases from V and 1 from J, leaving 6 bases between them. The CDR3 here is CASSLDRGNTGELFF. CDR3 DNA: TGTGCCAGCAGCTTAGACAGGGGGAACACCGGGGAGCTGTTTTTT.